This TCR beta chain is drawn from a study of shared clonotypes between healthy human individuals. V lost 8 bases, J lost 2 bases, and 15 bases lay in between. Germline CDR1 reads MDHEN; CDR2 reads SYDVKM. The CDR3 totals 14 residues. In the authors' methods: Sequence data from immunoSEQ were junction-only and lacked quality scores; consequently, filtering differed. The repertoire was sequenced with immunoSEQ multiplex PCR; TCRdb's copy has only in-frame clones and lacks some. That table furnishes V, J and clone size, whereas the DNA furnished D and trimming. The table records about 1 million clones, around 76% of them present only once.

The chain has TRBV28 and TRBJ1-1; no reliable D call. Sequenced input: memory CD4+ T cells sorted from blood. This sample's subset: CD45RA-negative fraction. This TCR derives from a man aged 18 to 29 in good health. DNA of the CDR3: TGTGCCAGCCCTCCCAACCGCCAAAACACTGAAGCTTTCTTT. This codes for CASPPNRQNTEAFF.